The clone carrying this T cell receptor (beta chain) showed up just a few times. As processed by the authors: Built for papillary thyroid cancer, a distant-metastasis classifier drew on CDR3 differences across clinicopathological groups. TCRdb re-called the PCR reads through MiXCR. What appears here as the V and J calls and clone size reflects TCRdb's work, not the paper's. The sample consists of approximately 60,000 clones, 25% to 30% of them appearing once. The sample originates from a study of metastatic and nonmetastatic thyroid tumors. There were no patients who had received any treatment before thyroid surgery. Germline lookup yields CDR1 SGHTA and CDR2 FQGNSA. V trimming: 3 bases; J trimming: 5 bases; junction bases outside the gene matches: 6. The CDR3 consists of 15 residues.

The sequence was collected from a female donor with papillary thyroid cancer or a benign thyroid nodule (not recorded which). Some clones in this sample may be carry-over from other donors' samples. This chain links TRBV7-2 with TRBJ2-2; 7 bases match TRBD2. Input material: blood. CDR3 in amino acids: CASSLAGVGTGELFF. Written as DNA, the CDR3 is TGTGCCAGCAGCTTGGCGGGAGTCGGAACCGGGGAGCTGTTTTTT.